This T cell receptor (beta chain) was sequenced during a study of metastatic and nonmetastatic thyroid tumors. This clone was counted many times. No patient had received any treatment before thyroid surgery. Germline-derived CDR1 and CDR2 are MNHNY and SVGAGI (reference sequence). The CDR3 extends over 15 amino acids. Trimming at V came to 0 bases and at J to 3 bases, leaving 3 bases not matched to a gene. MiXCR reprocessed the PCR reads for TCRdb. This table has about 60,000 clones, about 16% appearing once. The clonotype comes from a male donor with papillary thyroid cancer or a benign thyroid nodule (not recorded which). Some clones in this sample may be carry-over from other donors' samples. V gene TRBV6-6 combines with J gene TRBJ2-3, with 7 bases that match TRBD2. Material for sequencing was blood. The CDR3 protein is CASSYSPGRTDTQYF. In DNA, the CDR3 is TGTGCCAGCAGTTACTCCCCCGGGAGGACAGATACGCAGTATTTT.